Listed below are T cell receptor beta chains from one sample, sequenced in a study of breast tumors, draining lymph nodes, adjacent tissues. TCRdb reanalysed the multiplex PCR reads using MiXCR and keeps one entry per CDR3 protein. In the table there are about 130,000 distinct CDR3 sequences, less than 20% of which are singletons. The specimen sequenced was axillary lymph node tissue. These receptors were taken from a female donor with breast cancer. Some clones in this sample may be carry-over from other donors' samples. Each CDR3 is given with its conserved first and last residue. A D gene is named only where the DNA matches it firmly. Size is stated for part of the rows, as once, few or many counts, or as a class when the clone is expanded.

V gene	J gene	clone size	D gene	CDR3 protein	CDR3 DNA
TRBV20-1	TRBJ1-2	many	.	CSARDRRTHTF	TGCAGTGCTAGAGATCGACGGACTCACACCTTC
TRBV24-1	TRBJ2-5	many	.	CATSLSLSETQYF	TGTGCCACCTCCTTATCCCTCTCGGAGACCCAGTACTTC
TRBV15	TRBJ1-1	.	.	CATSRDTLGGDTEAFF	TGTGCCACCAGCAGAGATACCCTAGGGGGGGACACTGAAGCTTTCTTT
TRBV20-1	TRBJ2-3	many	TRBD2	CTGTTPISTDTQYF	TGCACCGGGACTACCCCGATCAGCACAGATACGCAGTATTTT
TRBV19	TRBJ1-3	many	TRBD1	CASTPVRTGGNTIYF	TGTGCCAGCACTCCGGTCCGGACAGGGGGAAACACCATATATTTT
TRBV6-4	TRBJ1-6	many	.	CATPRGPQNSPLHF	TGTGCCACCCCGCGGGGCCCGCAGAATTCACCCCTCCACTTT
TRBV20-1	TRBJ2-3	many	TRBD2	CSAVGTSGRGADTQYF	TGCAGTGCCGTCGGGACTAGCGGGAGGGGGGCAGATACGCAGTATTTT
TRBV6-4	TRBJ2-7	many	.	CASSVPLPHFSSYEQYF	TGTGCCAGCAGTGTCCCCCTCCCACACTTTTCCTCCTACGAGCAGTACTTC
TRBV5-1	TRBJ2-3	many	.	CASSFQVRGPFSTDTQYF	TGCGCCAGCAGCTTCCAGGTTCGAGGGCCCTTTAGCACAGATACGCAGTATTTT
TRBV18	TRBJ2-1	.	TRBD2	CASSPRAGGPSYNEQFF	TGTGCCAGCTCACCACGCGCGGGAGGTCCCTCCTACAATGAGCAGTTCTTC
TRBV3-1	TRBJ1-4	few	.	CASSQVQGFRSNEKLFF	TGTGCCAGCAGCCAAGTTCAGGGTTTTCGATCTAATGAAAAACTGTTTTTT
TRBV24-1	TRBJ2-7	.	.	CATSDSASVRYEQYF	TGTGCCACCAGTGATTCCGCGAGCGTGAGATACGAGCAGTACTTC
TRBV6-5	TRBJ2-4	few	TRBD1	CASSAGQGRNIQYF	TGTGCCAGCAGCGCGGGACAGGGGAGAAACATTCAGTACTTC
TRBV5-1	TRBJ1-3	many	.	CASSLDKIGGNTIYF	TGCGCCAGCAGCTTGGATAAAATCGGTGGAAACACCATATATTTT
TRBV20-1	TRBJ2-5	many	.	CSARVLGGRGETQYF	TGCAGTGCTAGAGTGCTGGGGGGGCGCGGAGAGACCCAGTACTTC
TRBV2	TRBJ2-3	many	.	CASSSGTDTQYF	TGTGCCAGCAGTTCTGGCACAGATACGCAGTATTTT
TRBV7-3	TRBJ1-2	many	.	CASSPYGGTLTSYGYTF	TGTGCCAGCAGCCCTTATGGGGGGACGTTGACGTCCTATGGCTACACCTTC
TRBV29-1	TRBJ2-1	many	.	CSVDRESGNEQFF	TGCAGCGTTGACAGGGAAAGCGGCAATGAGCAGTTCTTC
TRBV10-2	TRBJ1-5	many	.	CASSEFGNQPQHF	TGCGCCAGCAGTGAGTTTGGCAATCAGCCCCAGCATTTT